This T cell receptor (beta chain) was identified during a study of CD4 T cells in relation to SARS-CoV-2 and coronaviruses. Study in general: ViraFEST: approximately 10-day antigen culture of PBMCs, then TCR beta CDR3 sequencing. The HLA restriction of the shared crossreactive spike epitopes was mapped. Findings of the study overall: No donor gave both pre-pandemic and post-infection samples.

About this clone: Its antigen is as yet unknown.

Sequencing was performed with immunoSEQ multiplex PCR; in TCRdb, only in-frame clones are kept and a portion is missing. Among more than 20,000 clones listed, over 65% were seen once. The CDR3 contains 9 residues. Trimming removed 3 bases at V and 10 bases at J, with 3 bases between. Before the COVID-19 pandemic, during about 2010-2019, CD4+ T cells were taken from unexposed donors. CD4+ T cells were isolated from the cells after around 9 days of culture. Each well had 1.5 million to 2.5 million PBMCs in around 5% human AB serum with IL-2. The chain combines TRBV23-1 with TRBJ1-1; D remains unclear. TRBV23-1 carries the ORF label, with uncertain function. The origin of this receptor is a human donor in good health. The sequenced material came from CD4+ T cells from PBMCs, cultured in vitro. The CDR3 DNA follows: TGCGCCAGCAGTCAGTCAGCTTTCTTT. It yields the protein CASSQSAFF.